The text below deals with one TCR beta chain. After removal of 4 bases from V and 7 bases from J, the junction contained 8 bases not matched to a gene. The V gene's germline CDR1 is SGHRS and CDR2 YFSETQ. The CDR3 totals 15 residues. This sample was included in a study of blood T cell repertoires in COVID-19. Per the study methods: It was from reference gene primer amplification that nucleated cell counts were estimated. Some clones are missing from TCRdb's copy, which holds only in-frame ones; the method was immunoSEQ multiplex PCR. The DNA was the basis for D and trimming; V, J and clone size are from that table. The sample shows 85,000 to 120,000 clones, more than 85% of them seen only once.

The sequenced material came from peripheral blood. V usage is TRBV5-1 and J usage is TRBJ1-5; 10 bases align to TRBD1. The TCR originated in a man in his late teens or twenties with acute or convalescent COVID-19. This CDR3 is CASSPGTGVGQPQHF. The CDR3 DNA reads TGCGCCAGCAGCCCCGGGACAGGGGTCGGGCAGCCCCAGCATTTT.